Below are 16 T cell receptor beta chains sequenced from a single sample in a study of shared clonotypes between healthy human individuals. Sequencing was performed with immunoSEQ multiplex PCR; in TCRdb, only in-frame clones are kept and a portion is missing. The sample records under 700,000 clones, 85% to 95% being singletons. As defined, naive CD8 cells were CD45RO-negative and positively selected for CCR7, with terminally differentiated effector memory CD45RA+ cells excluded. Material for sequencing was naive CD8+ T cells sorted from blood. The receptor set was obtained from a woman younger than 45 in good health.

The CDR3 DNA reads as TGTGCCAGTAGTATAGATTTAGAGGACAAACCGTACTTC. It is translated as CASSIDLEDKPYF. The chain carries TRBV19 and TRBJ2-7; D is possibly TRBD1 (5 bases). The CDR3 has 13 amino acids. Germline V CDR1 and CDR2: LNHDA, SQIVND (reference sequence). The V end lost 0 bases, the J end lost 12 bases, and 15 bases lay between the germline ends.

As for this clone: The identical CDR3 is also encoded by other nucleotide sequences in the sample. The CDR3 nucleotides read TGTGCCAGCAGTTTCCGCTTCCCCCGACAGGGCAATACCTACGAGCAGTACTTC. Its protein is CASSFRFPRQGNTYEQYF. V usage is TRBV28 and J usage is TRBJ2-7; TRBD1 matches 7 bases. The germline CDR1 and CDR2 sequences are MDHEN and SYDVKM. This CDR3 is built from 18 residues. V trimming: 3 bases; J trimming: 2 bases; junction bases outside the gene matches: 16.

J is TRBJ1-1 and V is TRBV6-1; TRBD1 might be the D (5 bases). Trimming pared 7 bases from V and 1 base from J, leaving 10 bases between. Germline CDR1 and CDR2: MNHNS and SASEGT. The CDR3 has 13 amino acids. CDR3 nucleotide sequence: TGTGCCAGCACCGGGACGGGGAACACTGAAGCTTTCTTT. Encoded protein: CASTGTGNTEAFF.

The CDR3 sequence: CAIRHPNTEAFF. In DNA form, the CDR3 reads TGTGCCATCAGGCATCCGAACACTGAAGCTTTCTTT. This sequence joins TRBV10-3 and TRBJ1-1, with D uncertain. Germline loops: CDR1 ENHRY, CDR2 SYGVKD. This CDR3 is 12 amino acids long. Trimming pared 6 bases from V and 1 base from J, leaving 6 bases between.

The genes are TRBV13 and TRBJ1-2; a weak D match, TRBD1 (5 bases). Germline assignment: CDR1 PRHDT and CDR2 FYEKMQ (reference sequence). The CDR3 is 14 residues long. V gave up 0 bases and J gave up 4 bases, with 9 bases separating them. In DNA, the CDR3 is TGTGCCAGCAGCTTAGGGACAGAGGTCTATGGCTACACCTTC. This codes for CASSLGTEVYGYTF. The full variable domain, completed using reference TRBV13 and TRBJ1-2, is AAGVIQSPRHLIKEKRETATLKCYPIPRHDTVYWYQQGPGQDPQFLISFYEKMQSDKGSIPDRFSAQQFSDYHSELNMSSLELGDSALYFCASSLGTEVYGYTFGSGTRLTVV.

This clone was detected once. CDR3 amino acids: CAWSVVSSSYEQYF. The CDR3 nucleotides read TGTGCCTGGAGTGTAGTGAGTTCCTCCTACGAGCAGTACTTC. The V and J genes are TRBV30 and TRBJ2-5; D is uncertain. The end of the DNA aligns better with TRBJ2-7, so the J call may be wrong. This CDR3 spans 14 amino acids. The germline CDR1 and CDR2 sequences are GTSNPN and SVGIG (reference sequence).

The chain carries TRBV9 and TRBJ2-3; 9 positions agree with TRBD1. The CDR3 extends over 14 amino acids. Germline V gives CDR1 SGDLS, CDR2 YYNGEE. Trimming took 4 bases from V and 6 from J; bases not matched to a gene: 6. CDR3 DNA sequence: TGTGCCAGCAGCTCGGGACAGGGAGGGGATACGCAGTATTTT. Its protein is CASSSGQGGDTQYF.

The chain recombines TRBV2 with TRBJ2-1, with TRBD1 matching over 7 bases. Germline CDR1 SNHLY, CDR2 FYNNEI. Germline trimming cut 6 bases from V and 4 bases from J; bases unmatched to any gene: 12. This CDR3 has 16 residues. CDR3 sequence: CASSVTGTELYNEQFF. In nucleotides, the CDR3 is TGTGCCAGCAGCGTAACCGGGACAGAACTATACAATGAGCAGTTCTTC.

The chain recombines TRBV27 with TRBJ2-7; the match to TRBD2 covers 16 bases. CDR1 and CDR2 from the germline V gene are MNHEY and SMNVEV (reference sequence). The V segment lost 0 bases and the J segment 6 bases; nucleotides outside the gene matches: 11. The CDR3 has 19 residues. The chain's CDR3 is CASSLSPGLAGGVTGEQYF. DNA for the CDR3: TGTGCCAGCAGTTTATCCCCGGGACTAGCGGGAGGGGTTACGGGCGAGCAGTACTTC.

J is TRBJ2-7 and V is TRBV2; D gene ambiguous. CDR1 is SNHLY and CDR2 is FYNNEI in the germline V gene. V was pared by 3 bases and J by 5 bases, with 14 bases between. CDR3 length: 14 residues. The CDR3 protein is CASSDILLPDEQYF. The CDR3 DNA reads TGTGCCAGCAGTGACATATTGCTCCCGGACGAGCAGTACTTC.

This clone was seen once. This rearrangement joins TRBV25-1 to TRBJ1-2; D not resolved. Germline V gene lookup returns CDR1 MGHDK and CDR2 SYGVNS. Trimming took 1 base from V and 4 from J, leaving 13 bases between them. The CDR3 length is 15 residues. The CDR3 nucleotides are TGTGCCAGCAGTGAATTGGAGGGCTACTTCTATGGCTACACCTTC. Amino acids: CASSELEGYFYGYTF.

V and J are TRBV4-1 and TRBJ2-7; 7 bases are a match to TRBD1. Germline loops: CDR1 MGHRA, CDR2 YSYEKL. J lost 5 bases, V lost 5 bases, and 6 bases had no gene match. CDR3 length equals 13 residues. The CDR3 protein is CASSSRQGDEQYF. As DNA, the CDR3 is TGCGCCAGCAGCTCACGACAGGGCGACGAGCAGTACTTC.

The chain recombines TRBV29-1 with TRBJ2-7; D gene uncertain. The CDR3 length is 13 residues. Between the trimmed V and J ends, which lost 5 bases and 0 bases, there was a span of 11 bases. Germline CDR1 and CDR2: SQVTM and ANQGSEA. The CDR3 here is CSVRLQSSYEQYF. The CDR3 nucleotides read TGCAGCGTTCGTTTACAAAGCTCCTACGAGCAGTACTTC.

The CDR3 spells CASSLPSLDGDQPQHF. The CDR3 DNA sequence: TGCGCCAGCAGTCTACCAAGTCTAGACGGGGATCAGCCCCAGCATTTT. The chain joins TRBV10-1 to TRBJ1-5; D uncertain. In germline, CDR1 is WNHNN, CDR2 SYGVQD (reference sequence). V lost 5 bases and J lost 5, with 19 bases in between. CDR3 length: 16 amino acids.

V usage is TRBV7-8 and J usage is TRBJ2-3; TRBD2 is a possible D gene (5 bases). Trimming took off 8 bases at V and 6 bases at J, with 18 bases between the two ends. Germline V gene sequence: CDR1 SGHVS, CDR2 FQNEAQ. The CDR3 consists of 14 residues. The CDR3 sequence is CASGRAGRTDTQYF. DNA for the CDR3: TGTGCCAGCGGCCGGGCGGGTCGAACCGATACGCAGTATTTT. The whole variable domain, remainder taken from reference TRBV7-8 and TRBJ2-3, is GAGVSQSPRYKVAKRGQDVALRCDPISGHVSLFWYQQALGQGPEFLTYFQNEAQLDKSGLPSDRFFAERPEGSVSTLKIQRTQQEDSAVYLCASGRAGRTDTQYFGPGTRLTVL.

In the case of this clone: The sample contains more than one DNA sequence encoding this CDR3. The rearrangement joins TRBV28 to TRBJ2-1; 8 bases are a match to TRBD1. V lost 2 bases and J lost 7; bases outside the gene matches: 4. In germline, CDR1 is MDHEN, CDR2 SYDVKM. The CDR3 runs 14 residues. CDR3 residues: CASSLPGGYNEQFF. CDR3 in DNA: TGTGCCAGCAGTTTACCAGGGGGCTATAATGAGCAGTTCTTC.